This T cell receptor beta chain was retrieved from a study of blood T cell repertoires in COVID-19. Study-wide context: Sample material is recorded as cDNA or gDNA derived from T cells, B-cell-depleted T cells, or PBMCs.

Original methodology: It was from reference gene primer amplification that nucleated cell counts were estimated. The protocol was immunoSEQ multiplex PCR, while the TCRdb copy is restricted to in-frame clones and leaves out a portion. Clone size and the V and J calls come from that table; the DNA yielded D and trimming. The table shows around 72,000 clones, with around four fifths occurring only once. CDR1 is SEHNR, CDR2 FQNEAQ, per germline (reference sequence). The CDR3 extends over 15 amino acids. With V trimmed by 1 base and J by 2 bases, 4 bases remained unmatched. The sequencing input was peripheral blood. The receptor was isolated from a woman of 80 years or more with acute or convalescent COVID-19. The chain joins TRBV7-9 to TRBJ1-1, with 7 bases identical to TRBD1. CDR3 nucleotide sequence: TGTGCCAGCAGCTTAGACGGGACAGCTAACACTGAAGCTTTCTTT. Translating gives CASSLDGTANTEAFF.